Listed below are T cell receptor beta chains from one sample, sequenced in a study of T cell changes during pregnancy in multiple sclerosis. TCRdb's copy holds only in-frame clones and misses some; the assay was immunoSEQ multiplex PCR. The sample yields more than 50,000 clones, 91% seen once. The sequenced sample was peripheral blood, obtained after pregnancy. All receptors come from a female donor in good health, enrolled as a control in a pregnancy study. Each CDR3 is given with its conserved first and last residue. The D gene is left open where the match is weak. For some rows the clone size is stated as once, few or many, or as a class when expanded; others skip it.

v_gene: TRBV30; d_gene: NA; j_gene: TRBJ2-5; abundance: NA; CDR3aa: CAWGRFGPRRETQYF; CDR3nt: TGTGCCTGGGGGCGGTTCGGTCCCAGGAGGGAGACCCAGTACTTC
v_gene: TRBV7-2; d_gene: NA; j_gene: TRBJ1-1; abundance: NA; CDR3aa: CASSLDPGNTEAFF; CDR3nt: TGTGCCAGCAGCTTAGACCCGGGGAACACTGAAGCTTTCTTT
v_gene: TRBV4-1; d_gene: TRBD1; j_gene: TRBJ2-2; abundance: NA; CDR3aa: CASSRIPLVSGGRQGAGELFF; CDR3nt: TGCGCCAGCAGCCGTATCCCCTTGGTGTCAGGGGGCCGGCAGGGAGCCGGGGAGCTGTTTTTT
v_gene: TRBV6-1; d_gene: NA; j_gene: TRBJ1-1; abundance: NA; CDR3aa: CASSDRGMNTEAFF; CDR3nt: TGTGCCAGCAGTGACAGGGGCATGAACACTGAAGCTTTCTTT
v_gene: TRBV10-2; d_gene: NA; j_gene: TRBJ2-7; abundance: NA; CDR3aa: CASSDGGPKEQYF; CDR3nt: TGCGCCAGCAGTGATGGAGGGCCCAAAGAGCAGTACTTC
v_gene: TRBV10-3; d_gene: NA; j_gene: TRBJ1-4; abundance: NA; CDR3aa: CAISPAKREKLFF; CDR3nt: TGTGCCATTTCGCCCGCAAAGAGGGAAAAACTGTTTTTT
v_gene: TRBV28; d_gene: NA; j_gene: TRBJ1-2; abundance: NA; CDR3aa: CASSLARVDGYTF; CDR3nt: TGTGCCAGCAGTTTAGCCAGGGTAGATGGCTACACCTTC
v_gene: TRBV5-1; d_gene: TRBD1; j_gene: TRBJ2-5; abundance: NA; CDR3aa: CASGLGGTGPQETQYF; CDR3nt: TGCGCCAGCGGGCTTGGAGGGACAGGACCCCAAGAGACCCAGTACTTC
v_gene: TRBV27; d_gene: NA; j_gene: TRBJ2-3; abundance: NA; CDR3aa: CASSLPRGGGGARDTQYF; CDR3nt: TGTGCCAGCAGTTTACCCCGCGGTGGAGGGGGGGCCAGAGATACGCAGTATTTT
v_gene: TRBV11-3; d_gene: NA; j_gene: TRBJ1-6; abundance: NA; CDR3aa: CASSLGPSSPLHF; CDR3nt: TGTGCCAGCAGCTTAGGGCCCTCTTCACCCCTCCACTTT
v_gene: TRBV2; d_gene: TRBD1; j_gene: TRBJ1-6; abundance: NA; CDR3aa: CASSRDSKNSPLHF; CDR3nt: TGTGCCAGCAGCCGGGACAGCAAAAATTCACCCCTCCACTTT
v_gene: TRBV27; d_gene: TRBD1; j_gene: TRBJ1-6; abundance: NA; CDR3aa: CASSPRGRGEATAPPYNSPLHF; CDR3nt: TGTGCCAGCAGCCCCAGGGGCAGGGGGGAGGCTACGGCTCCCCCCTATAATTCACCCCTCCACTTT
v_gene: TRBV27; d_gene: TRBD1; j_gene: TRBJ1-5; abundance: NA; CDR3aa: CASSFRGLEPQHF; CDR3nt: TGTGCCAGCAGTTTCAGGGGGCTTGAGCCCCAGCATTTT
v_gene: TRBV27; d_gene: NA; j_gene: TRBJ2-7; abundance: NA; CDR3aa: CASSPPGYEQYF; CDR3nt: TGTGCCAGCAGTCCCCCCGGCTACGAGCAGTACTTC
v_gene: TRBV6-1; d_gene: TRBD1; j_gene: TRBJ1-3; abundance: NA; CDR3aa: CASILQGTGNTIYF; CDR3nt: TGTGCCAGCATACTACAGGGGACTGGAAACACCATATATTTT
v_gene: TRBV6-5; d_gene: NA; j_gene: TRBJ1-1; abundance: NA; CDR3aa: CASSSARGRNTEAFF; CDR3nt: TGTGCCAGCAGTTCCGCCCGCGGCCGGAACACTGAAGCTTTCTTT
v_gene: TRBV5-4; d_gene: NA; j_gene: TRBJ2-7; abundance: NA; CDR3aa: CASSWGEATYEQYF; CDR3nt: TGTGCCAGCAGCTGGGGCGAGGCTACCTACGAGCAGTACTTC
v_gene: TRBV18; d_gene: TRBD1; j_gene: TRBJ2-7; abundance: NA; CDR3aa: CASSPKRGQGTYEQYF; CDR3nt: TGTGCCAGCTCACCTAAGAGGGGACAGGGGACCTACGAGCAGTACTTC
v_gene: TRBV7-6; d_gene: NA; j_gene: TRBJ2-6; abundance: NA; CDR3aa: CASSLGGTEPWANVLTF; CDR3nt: TGTGCCAGCAGCTTAGGCGGGACAGAGCCCTGGGCCAACGTCCTGACTTTC
v_gene: TRBV7-8; d_gene: TRBD1; j_gene: TRBJ2-1; abundance: NA; CDR3aa: CASQLFRTGDHNEQFF; CDR3nt: TGTGCCAGCCAGCTTTTCCGGACAGGGGACCACAATGAGCAGTTCTTC
v_gene: TRBV9; d_gene: TRBD1; j_gene: TRBJ1-2; abundance: NA; CDR3aa: CASSVTSGTGEYGYTF; CDR3nt: TGTGCCAGCAGCGTAACGTCCGGGACAGGGGAGTATGGCTACACCTTC
v_gene: TRBV7-9; d_gene: NA; j_gene: TRBJ2-7; abundance: NA; CDR3aa: CASSWAGTYEQYF; CDR3nt: TGTGCCAGCAGCTGGGCAGGGACCTACGAGCAGTACTTC
v_gene: TRBV2; d_gene: TRBD1; j_gene: TRBJ2-1; abundance: NA; CDR3aa: CASSEPPGQGSDEQFF; CDR3nt: TGTGCCAGCAGTGAGCCCCCGGGACAGGGAAGCGATGAGCAGTTCTTC
v_gene: TRBV6-5; d_gene: NA; j_gene: TRBJ1-1; abundance: NA; CDR3aa: CASSGNTEAFF; CDR3nt: TGTGCCAGTTCGGGGAACACTGAAGCTTTCTTT
v_gene: TRBV19; d_gene: NA; j_gene: TRBJ1-2; abundance: NA; CDR3aa: CASSIGLEIGYGYTF; CDR3nt: TGTGCCAGTAGTATAGGACTGGAGATTGGGTATGGCTACACCTTC
v_gene: TRBV7-6; d_gene: NA; j_gene: TRBJ2-7; abundance: NA; CDR3aa: CASSLDPGGAVLGEQYF; CDR3nt: TGTGCCAGCAGCTTAGACCCTGGAGGGGCGGTGTTGGGGGAGCAGTACTTC
v_gene: TRBV6-5; d_gene: TRBD2; j_gene: TRBJ2-2; abundance: NA; CDR3aa: CASSYGGRGRTGELFF; CDR3nt: TGTGCCAGCAGTTACGGCGGGAGGGGGCGAACCGGGGAGCTGTTTTTT
v_gene: TRBV6-6; d_gene: TRBD1; j_gene: TRBJ2-5; abundance: NA; CDR3aa: CASSYTRQGPLETQYF; CDR3nt: TGTGCCAGCAGTTACACCCGACAGGGACCCTTGGAGACCCAGTACTTC
v_gene: TRBV2; d_gene: NA; j_gene: TRBJ1-2; abundance: NA; CDR3aa: CASSAYGLDGYTF; CDR3nt: TGTGCCAGCAGCGCCTACGGACTGGATGGCTACACCTTC
v_gene: TRBV4-1; d_gene: TRBD2; j_gene: TRBJ2-7; abundance: NA; CDR3aa: CASSQGLAASYEQYF; CDR3nt: TGCGCCAGCAGCCAGGGACTAGCGGCCTCCTACGAGCAGTACTTC
v_gene: TRBV4-1; d_gene: TRBD2; j_gene: TRBJ2-5; abundance: NA; CDR3aa: CASSPRTSGALEETQYF; CDR3nt: TGCGCCAGCAGCCCAAGGACTAGCGGGGCCCTAGAGGAGACCCAGTACTTC
v_gene: TRBV30; d_gene: TRBD1; j_gene: TRBJ1-4; abundance: few; CDR3aa: CAWSIQQGDDEKLFF; CDR3nt: TGTGCCTGGAGTATACAACAGGGGGATGATGAAAAACTGTTTTTT
v_gene: TRBV29-1; d_gene: NA; j_gene: TRBJ1-2; abundance: NA; CDR3aa: CSVEARGWGPNYGYTF; CDR3nt: TGCAGCGTTGAAGCGCGGGGTTGGGGCCCTAACTATGGCTACACCTTC
v_gene: TRBV6-1; d_gene: NA; j_gene: TRBJ2-7; abundance: NA; CDR3aa: CASSVQGFHEQYF; CDR3nt: TGTGCCAGCAGTGTACAGGGCTTCCACGAGCAGTACTTC
v_gene: TRBV19; d_gene: NA; j_gene: TRBJ2-1; abundance: NA; CDR3aa: CASSIGVDSYNEQFF; CDR3nt: TGTGCCAGTAGTATAGGAGTAGACAGCTACAATGAGCAGTTCTTC
v_gene: TRBV7-2; d_gene: TRBD1; j_gene: TRBJ2-1; abundance: NA; CDR3aa: CASTIGGRLYNEQFF; CDR3nt: TGTGCCAGCACCATAGGGGGCAGGCTCTACAATGAGCAGTTCTTC
v_gene: TRBV30; d_gene: TRBD1; j_gene: TRBJ2-7; abundance: NA; CDR3aa: CAWSEILNRGAYEQYF; CDR3nt: TGTGCCTGGAGTGAAATACTAAACAGGGGAGCCTACGAGCAGTACTTC
v_gene: TRBV5-1; d_gene: TRBD1; j_gene: TRBJ1-6; abundance: NA; CDR3aa: CASSLAGTGVTGNSPLHF; CDR3nt: TGCGCCAGCAGCTTGGCCGGGACAGGGGTAACGGGGAATTCACCCCTCCACTTT
v_gene: TRBV2; d_gene: TRBD1; j_gene: TRBJ2-2; abundance: few; CDR3aa: CASTSTGYTGELFF; CDR3nt: TGTGCCAGCACCTCGACAGGGTACACCGGGGAGCTGTTTTTT
v_gene: TRBV19; d_gene: NA; j_gene: TRBJ1-6; abundance: NA; CDR3aa: CASSIYSSYNSPLHF; CDR3nt: TGTGCCAGTAGTATATACAGCTCCTATAATTCACCCCTCCACTTT
v_gene: TRBV9; d_gene: NA; j_gene: TRBJ1-1; abundance: NA; CDR3aa: CASSVEQVGEAFF; CDR3nt: TGTGCCAGCAGCGTAGAGCAGGTGGGTGAAGCTTTCTTT
v_gene: TRBV6-5; d_gene: NA; j_gene: TRBJ1-2; abundance: once; CDR3aa: CASSYQGLHYGYTF; CDR3nt: TGTGCCAGCAGTTATCAGGGGCTCCACTATGGCTACACCTTC
v_gene: TRBV12-5; d_gene: NA; j_gene: TRBJ1-2; abundance: NA; CDR3aa: CASGWGGRRNYGYTF; CDR3nt: TGTGCTAGTGGTTGGGGGGGCAGGCGGAACTATGGCTACACCTTC
v_gene: TRBV4-3; d_gene: TRBD2; j_gene: TRBJ2-1; abundance: NA; CDR3aa: CASSRLVGSGNYNEQFF; CDR3nt: TGCGCCAGCAGCCGCCTTGTGGGTAGCGGGAACTACAATGAGCAGTTCTTC
v_gene: TRBV11-3; d_gene: NA; j_gene: TRBJ1-1; abundance: NA; CDR3aa: CASQGRAEAFF; CDR3nt: TGTGCCAGCCAGGGGAGGGCTGAAGCTTTCTTT
v_gene: TRBV6-5; d_gene: NA; j_gene: TRBJ1-5; abundance: NA; CDR3aa: CASSYGRGGQPQHF; CDR3nt: TGTGCCAGCAGTTACGGACGGGGAGGGCAGCCCCAGCATTTT
v_gene: TRBV7-2; d_gene: TRBD1; j_gene: TRBJ1-2; abundance: NA; CDR3aa: CASSLGTGGYGYTF; CDR3nt: TGTGCCAGCAGCTTAGGGACAGGGGGATATGGCTACACCTTC
v_gene: TRBV5-1; d_gene: NA; j_gene: TRBJ1-3; abundance: NA; CDR3aa: CASSLGPTISGNTIYF; CDR3nt: TGCGCCAGCAGCTTGGGGCCCACGATCTCTGGAAACACCATATATTTT
v_gene: TRBV15; d_gene: TRBD1; j_gene: TRBJ2-3; abundance: NA; CDR3aa: CATSRDRGTGGPDTQYF; CDR3nt: TGTGCCACCAGCAGAGATAGAGGGACAGGGGGCCCAGATACGCAGTATTTT
v_gene: TRBV5-1; d_gene: TRBD2; j_gene: TRBJ2-1; abundance: NA; CDR3aa: CASSSGLALSSYNEQFF; CDR3nt: TGCGCCAGCAGCTCAGGACTAGCGCTAAGCTCCTACAATGAGCAGTTCTTC
v_gene: TRBV5-4; d_gene: TRBD1; j_gene: TRBJ2-7; abundance: NA; CDR3aa: CASSPWTGRRNEQYF; CDR3nt: TGTGCCAGCAGCCCCTGGACAGGCCGAAGGAACGAGCAGTACTTC